The 23 T cell receptor beta chains in this list originate from one sample, sequenced in a study of CD8+CD57+ T cells in acquired aplastic anemia (dated by TCRdb to between 2018 and 2020). The patients picked for sequencing were ones in whom flow cytometry had shown an expansion of CD8+CD57+ cells. Reads for this sample came from an Illumina HiSeq 2000. Genomic DNA was used as template for profiling of TCR beta VDJ combinations and CDR3 sequences. The raw public data were reprocessed by TCRdb itself: fastp quality trimming at Q25, MiXCR clonotype calling, in-frame beta chains only. When rows share a CDR3 protein, they turn into one entry using the most common DNA and genes. This sample gives hundreds of thousands of distinct CDR3 sequences in total; around three fifths of them show up just once. The ten most abundant clones make up 1% to 1.5% of the sample. The sample taken for sequencing was sorted CD4+, CD8+, or CD8+CD57+ T cells (not recorded which) from PBMCs. The source of these receptors is a human donor with aplastic anemia.

This clonotype was observed a few times. CDR3 nucleotides: TGTGCCAGCAGTTGGGCAGGGGGTTTCTATGGCTACACCTTC. This encodes CASSWAGGFYGYTF. The V and J genes are TRBV6-1 and TRBJ1-2; 7 bases are shared with TRBD1. After removal of 5 bases from V and 4 bases from J, the junction contained 7 bases not matched to a gene. The CDR3 extends over 14 amino acids. Germline CDR1 is MNHNS and CDR2 is SASEGT.

This clonotype has at least ten counts. V is TRBV19 and J is TRBJ2-1; a weak D match, TRBD2 (6 bases). V was pared by 4 bases and J by 15 bases, with 19 bases between. This CDR3 comprises 13 residues. From germline, CDR1 is LNHDA and CDR2 SQIVND (reference sequence). The chain's CDR3 is CASSKGRGIGTFF. CDR3 DNA sequence: TGTGCCAGTAGTAAGGGACGGGGGATCGGTACGTTCTTC. Using reference TRBV19 and TRBJ2-1 for the parts outside the CDR3, the full variable domain is DGGITQSPKYLFRKEGQNVTLSCEQNLNHDAMYWYRQDPGQGLRLIYYSQIVNDFQKGDIAEGYSVSREKKESFPLTVTSAQKNPTAFYLCASSKGRGIGTFFGPGTRLTVL.

This rearrangement joins TRBV7-2 to TRBJ1-6, with 7 nucleotides matching TRBD1. This CDR3 has 15 amino acids. V was pared by 1 base and J by 9 bases, with 6 bases of the junction left unmatched. In germline, CDR1 is SGHTA, CDR2 FQGNSA. The CDR3 spells CASSLGRQGGSPLHF. CDR3 nucleotides: TGTGCCAGCAGCTTAGGCCGACAGGGCGGTTCACCCCTCCACTTT.

J is TRBJ1-5 and V is TRBV10-1, with a tentative D call TRBD1 (6 bases). Germline CDR1 reads WNHNN; CDR2 reads SYGVQD (reference sequence). The CDR3 is made up of 14 amino acids. The CDR3 region is CAGRGEKSNQPQHF. The DNA for the CDR3 is TGCGCGGGGAGGGGGGAGAAAAGCAATCAGCCCCAGCATTTT.

This clonotype was seen repeatedly, ten times or more. The rearrangement uses TRBV5-8 and TRBJ1-1; D remains ambiguous. V was clipped by 4 bases and J by 1 base, with 5 bases between them. Germline V CDR1 and CDR2: SGHTS, YDEGEE. This CDR3 comprises 12 residues. The CDR3 reads CASSPRNTEAFF. DNA of the CDR3: TGTGCCAGCAGCCCCAGGAACACTGAAGCTTTCTTT. Based on the CDR3 plus reference TRBV5-8 and TRBJ1-1, the full variable domain is EAGVTQSPTHLIKTRGQQATLRCSPISGHTSVYWYQQALGLGLQFLLWYDEGEERNRGNFPPRFSGRQFPNYSSELNVNALELEDSALYLCASSPRNTEAFFGQGTRLTVV.

This clonotype was recorded a few times. The chain has TRBV2 and TRBJ1-5, with 8 bases fitting TRBD1. This CDR3 contains 14 residues. The V and J ends lost 4 bases and 2 bases, in that order; junction bases with no gene match: 1. Germline V gene data show CDR1 as SNHLY and CDR2 as FYNNEI. CDR3 protein: CASSADRGNQPQHF. In DNA, the CDR3 is TGTGCCAGCAGTGCGGACAGGGGCAATCAGCCCCAGCATTTT.

This clonotype was counted many times. The rearrangement links TRBV19 to TRBJ2-5, with 8 bases matching TRBD1. Germline lookup yields CDR1 LNHDA and CDR2 SQIVND (reference sequence). The CDR3 is 12 residues long. The V segment lost 10 bases and the J segment 3 bases; nucleotides outside the gene matches: 4. The CDR3 loop reads CATGDRKETQYF. CDR3 bases: TGTGCCACTGGGGACAGGAAAGAGACCCAGTACTTC.

Many counts were recorded for this clonotype. The chain is built from TRBV6-6 and TRBJ2-5; tentatively, D is TRBD1 (6 bases). Germline CDR1 reads MNHNY; CDR2 reads SVGAGI (reference sequence). The V end lost 4 bases, the J end lost 6 bases, and 12 bases lay between the germline ends. This CDR3 has 13 amino acids. DNA for the CDR3: TGTGCCAGCAGTTCACCCAGGGGACAGACCCAGTACTTC. Its translation is CASSSPRGQTQYF.

The J gene is TRBJ1-5, the V gene TRBV19, with D unclear. This CDR3 is built from 12 residues. CDR1 is LNHDA, CDR2 SQIVND, per germline (reference sequence). V was pared by 9 bases and J by 6 bases, with 12 bases between. DNA for the CDR3: TGTGCCAGCCAGTGGGGTAGTCAGCCCCAGCATTTT. Its translation is CASQWGSQPQHF.

The V and J genes are TRBV7-6 and TRBJ2-1, with 8 nucleotides matching TRBD2. CDR1 and CDR2 (germline): SGHVS, FNYEAQ. V dropped 6 bases and J dropped 4; count of bases not matched to a gene: 11. CDR3 size: 16 residues. CDR3 DNA: TGTGCCAGCAGTCAACGGGAGAGCGGGGGTTACAATGAGCAGTTCTTC. It codes for CASSQRESGGYNEQFF.

This rearrangement joins TRBV2 to TRBJ1-6, with D perhaps matching TRBD1 (5 bases). Trimming took 3 bases from V and 4 from J, leaving 7 bases between them. The V gene's germline CDR1 is SNHLY and CDR2 FYNNEI. The CDR3 spans 14 residues. DNA for the CDR3: TGTGCCAGCAGTGATGGGGCTTATAATTCACCCCTCCACTTT. It encodes CASSDGAYNSPLHF.

The chain joins TRBV5-1 to TRBJ2-4; no clear D gene. The germline V gene has CDR1 SGHRS and CDR2 YFSETQ. This CDR3 is 12 amino acids long. V was pared by 4 bases and J by 5 bases, with 7 bases between. In DNA, the CDR3 is TGCGCCAGCAGCCAGCAGGAAAACATTCAGTACTTC. It is translated as CASSQQENIQYF.

Points on this clonotype: Likely a read error: the CDR3 ends without its conserved phenylalanine or tryptophan. The chain uses TRBV6-5 and TRBJ1-5, with D unresolved. CDR3 size: 14 residues. CDR1 and CDR2 from the germline V gene are MNHEY and SVGAGI. The CDR3 bases are TGTGCCAGCAGCCGCGGGCAGGCCGATCAGCCTCAGCATTCT. As protein: CASSRGQADQPQHS.

This clonotype was picked up a small number of times. This chain joins TRBV20-1 and TRBJ1-6, with D perhaps TRBD1 (6 bases). The CDR3 totals 13 residues. Between the trimmed V and J ends, which lost 4 bases and 7 bases, there was a span of 11 bases. In germline, CDR1 is DFQATT, CDR2 SNEGSKA (reference sequence). CDR3 sequence: CSATGVVNSPLHF. CDR3 DNA sequence: TGCAGTGCTACAGGGGTCGTCAATTCACCCCTCCACTTT.

The chain recombines TRBV7-3 with TRBJ2-3; 7 bases map to TRBD1. The CDR3 length is 15 residues. CDR1 is SGHTA, CDR2 FQGTGA, per germline. J gave up 4 bases and V 5 bases, and 9 bases lay outside the gene matches. Here the CDR3 reads CASSLQGLVSDTQYF. The CDR3 nucleotides read TGTGCCAGCAGCCTACAGGGGTTGGTATCAGATACGCAGTATTTT.

This clonotype appeared a few times. The chain employs TRBV10-2 and TRBJ1-5; 9 nucleotides agree with TRBD1. The length of the CDR3 is 17 residues. CDR1 is WSHSY and CDR2 is SAAADI in the germline V gene. V trimming: 2 bases; J trimming: 0 bases; junction bases outside the gene matches: 5. CDR3: CASSEVGTGYSNQPQHF. In DNA form, the CDR3 reads TGCGCCAGCAGTGAGGTTGGGACAGGGTATAGCAATCAGCCCCAGCATTTT.

This rearrangement joins TRBV7-9 to TRBJ2-5, with a possible D match to TRBD2 (5 bases). Germline V gene sequence: CDR1 SEHNR, CDR2 FQNEAQ (reference sequence). The V end was cut by 2 bases, the J end by 4 bases, with 11 bases between. This CDR3 comprises 14 residues. The CDR3 sequence is CASSLRREGETQYF. CDR3 bases: TGTGCCAGCAGCTTAAGACGGGAAGGAGAGACCCAGTACTTC.

This clonotype was detected once. This rearrangement joins TRBV6-2 or TRBV6-3 to TRBJ1-2; TRBD1 aligns across 9 bases. Germline V gene lookup returns CDR1 MNHEY and CDR2 SVGEGT. The CDR3 runs 16 residues. V dropped 2 bases and J dropped 8; count of bases not matched to a gene: 12. The CDR3 sequence: CASSYLTIGQGKGYTF. CDR3 DNA sequence: TGTGCCAGCAGTTACCTGACCATCGGACAGGGGAAAGGCTACACCTTC.

The J gene is TRBJ2-3, the V gene TRBV6-1; a weak D match, TRBD1 (5 bases). V was cut by 1 base and J by 1 base, with 9 bases left in between. Germline-derived CDR1 and CDR2 are MNHNS and SASEGT. The length of the CDR3 is 15 residues. CDR3 loop: CASSEGIGGTDTQYF. Here the CDR3 DNA reads TGTGCCAGCAGTGAAGGAATAGGGGGCACAGATACGCAGTATTTT.

The chain carries TRBV10-3 and TRBJ2-1, with D uncertain. The CDR3 is 15 residues long. The germline V and J ends were trimmed by 3 bases and 4 bases, with 13 bases remaining between them. CDR1 and CDR2 (germline): ENHRY, SYGVKD. CDR3 residues: CAISDGVGKYNEQFF. The DNA of the CDR3 is TGTGCCATCAGTGATGGGGTTGGAAAGTACAATGAGCAGTTCTTC.

CDR3 bases: TGTGCCAGTAGTATTAGTGTCGGGACAGGGAACAGGCTGGAGACCCAGTACTTC. This translates into CASSISVGTGNRLETQYF. The V call is TRBV19, the J call TRBJ2-5; TRBD1 aligns across 9 bases. The CDR3 sequence is 18 residues long. Germline assignment: CDR1 LNHDA and CDR2 SQIVND (reference sequence). V shed 3 bases, J shed 5 bases, and the junction held 16 bases outside the gene matches. Full variable domain (remainder filled in from reference TRBV19 and TRBJ2-5): DGGITQSPKYLFRKEGQNVTLSCEQNLNHDAMYWYRQDPGQGLRLIYYSQIVNDFQKGDIAEGYSVSREKKESFPLTVTSAQKNPTAFYLCASSISVGTGNRLETQYFGPGTRLLVL.

At least ten counts were recorded for this clonotype. The V and J genes are TRBV12-3 or TRBV12-4 and TRBJ2-7, with 8 bases fitting TRBD2. V lost 6 bases and J lost 3; bases outside the gene matches: 13. The length of the CDR3 is 16 residues. CDR3 protein: CASSPLVGLAGYEQYF. CDR3 nucleotides: TGTGCCAGCAGCCCCCTAGTTGGGCTAGCGGGCTACGAGCAGTACTTC.

The rearrangement links TRBV25-1 to TRBJ2-1; a weak D match, TRBD1 (7 bases). In germline, CDR1 is MGHDK, CDR2 SYGVNS. The CDR3 loop spans 16 amino acids. Trimming cost V 5 bases and J 3 bases, with 17 bases left between them. CDR3 residues: CASSLVQGGIYNEQFF. The CDR3 coding sequence is TGTGCCAGCAGTCTTGTGCAGGGGGGCATCTACAATGAGCAGTTCTTC.